Listed below are T cell receptor beta chains from one sample, sequenced in a study of T cell responses to AZD1222 COVID-19 vaccine. The method was immunoSEQ multiplex PCR; TCRdb's version includes in-frame clones alone and lacks a portion of them. The sample lists 96,000 or so clones; 89% were seen once. The sequences come from peripheral blood, collected on day 0 of AZD1222 vaccination. The receptors stem from an adult in good health. CDR3s include the opening cysteine and the closing phenylalanine or tryptophan. Each record gives: J gene, V gene, clone size, D gene, CDR3 DNA, CDR3 protein. The D gene is left open where the match is weak. Not all rows give a size; the values are once, few, many and, for expanded clones, a class.

TRBJ2-7 TRBV5-1 few . TGCGCCAGCAGCTTTCAGGTCTCCTACGAGCAGTACTTC CASSFQVSYEQYF
TRBJ2-1 TRBV9 . TRBD2 TGTGCCAGCAGCGTAGGGGTAGCGGGGGATCCTAGCTCCTACAATGAGCAGTTCTTC CASSVGVAGDPSSYNEQFF
TRBJ1-3 TRBV11-2 . . TGTGCCAGCAGCCGTAATGGTGGAAACACCATATATTTT CASSRNGGNTIYF
TRBJ2-1 TRBV6-4 . . TGTGCCAGCAGCGGGGATCGGTTCGCTGAGCAGTTCTTC CASSGDRFAEQFF
TRBJ1-1 TRBV19 . . TGTGCCAGTAGTATTGATGTTGAAGCTTTCTTT CASSIDVEAFF
TRBJ2-1 TRBV9 . . TGTGCCAGCAGCGTCATTGGGGGGTTAACACACAATGAGCAGTTCTTC CASSVIGGLTHNEQFF
TRBJ2-2 TRBV9 . TRBD2 TGTGCCAGCAGCGTGACTAGCTCCCCCGGGGAGCTGTTTTTT CASSVTSSPGELFF
TRBJ2-1 TRBV4-3 . TRBD2 TGCGCCAGCAGCCGAAGCGGGGGGGTCAATGAGCAGTTCTTC CASSRSGGVNEQFF
TRBJ1-1 TRBV18 once . TGTGCCAGCTCACTACAGAGACCGAACACTGAAGCTTTCTTT CASSLQRPNTEAFF
TRBJ2-7 TRBV3-1/TRBV3-2 . . TGTGCCAGCAGCCAAGTCGGGGGCCTAGTCCACGAGCAGTACTTC CASSQVGGLVHEQYF
TRBJ2-3 TRBV5-6 . . TGTGCCAGCAGCTCGATTACAGATACGCAGTATTTT CASSSITDTQYF
TRBJ1-2 TRBV7-2 . TRBD1 TGTGCCAGCAGCTCCGGGACAGTTAACTATGGCTACACCTTC CASSSGTVNYGYTF
TRBJ2-2 TRBV2 . TRBD2 TGTGCCAGCGAATTCGTAGCGGGGGGAGGGACCGGGGAGCTGTTTTTT CASEFVAGGGTGELFF
TRBJ1-2 TRBV28 . . TGTGCCAGCCGAAGGGGTAATGGCTACACCTTC CASRRGNGYTF
TRBJ2-7 TRBV7-8 . TRBD1 TGTGCCAGCAGCCGTGACAGGGGAGACTACGAGCAGTACTTC CASSRDRGDYEQYF
TRBJ1-2 TRBV9 few . TGTGCCAGCACCCCCCTCGGGGGGCAGGACTATGGCTACACCTTC CASTPLGGQDYGYTF
TRBJ1-5 TRBV19 . TRBD1 TGTGCCAGTGAAGCCGGGACAGGGTCTATGCAGCCCCAGCATTTT CASEAGTGSMQPQHF
TRBJ1-1 TRBV28 few TRBD1 TGTGCCAGTCTCCACCGACAGGGGTTGAACACTGAAGCTTTCTTT CASLHRQGLNTEAFF
TRBJ1-2 TRBV2 . . TGTGCCAGCAGTGGTGGACAGTCCTATGGCTACACCTTC CASSGGQSYGYTF
TRBJ1-3 TRBV30 . . TGTGCCTGGAGGGGGTCAAGGACTGGAAACACCATATATTTT CAWRGSRTGNTIYF
TRBJ1-1 TRBV19 . . TGTGCCAGTATCATGACTCGAATGAACACTGAAGCTTTCTTT CASIMTRMNTEAFF
TRBJ2-7 TRBV6-5 . . TGTGCCAGCAGTACACTTCCATCATACGAGCAGTACTTC CASSTLPSYEQYF
TRBJ1-6 TRBV5-1 . TRBD1 TGCGCCAGCAGCTTGGGCCGGTGGACAGGTGATATCGGCTCCTATAATTCACCCCTCCACTTT CASSLGRWTGDIGSYNSPLHF
TRBJ2-2 TRBV11-2 . . TGTGCCAGCAGTCCAACGGGGGATCGAGCCACCGGGGAGCTGTTTTTT CASSPTGDRATGELFF
TRBJ2-5 TRBV11-2 . TRBD2 TGTGCCAGCAGTTTAAGAGGTGCTAGCGGGGGAGAGACCCAGTACTTC CASSLRGASGGETQYF
TRBJ2-7 TRBV9 . . TGTGCCAGCAGCGTAGAATTGGGCGGCTACGAGCAGTACTTC CASSVELGGYEQYF
TRBJ1-1 TRBV13 . . TGTGCCAGCAGCCCATCTGGGTGGTTCCCCAGGAACACTGAAGCTTTCTTT CASSPSGWFPRNTEAFF
TRBJ1-3 TRBV9 . TRBD1 TGTGCCAGCAGCGTAGCCGGGACAGCCTCTGGAAACACCATATATTTT CASSVAGTASGNTIYF
TRBJ2-2 TRBV11-2 . . TGTGCCAGCAGCCGCACCGCCAGGGCAGGCGGGGAGCTGTTTTTT CASSRTARAGGELFF
TRBJ1-3 TRBV19 . . TGTGCCAGTAGTGCCAACACTGACTCTGGAAACACCATATATTTT CASSANTDSGNTIYF
TRBJ2-3 TRBV2 . TRBD2 TGTGCCAGCAGAAGGATAGCGGGGGGCGATACGCAGTATTTT CASRRIAGGDTQYF
TRBJ1-2 TRBV28 . TRBD1 TGTGCCAGCAGTTTAACAGGGGGCTATGGCTACACCTTC CASSLTGGYGYTF
TRBJ2-7 TRBV3-1/TRBV3-2 . TRBD2 TGTGCCAGCAGCCAAGATCATCTAGCGGGGGGAAGAGAGCAGTACTTC CASSQDHLAGGREQYF
TRBJ1-1 TRBV3-1/TRBV3-2 . . TGTGCCAGCAGCCAACCCGGACGGGTTGAAGCTTTCTTT CASSQPGRVEAFF
TRBJ2-5 TRBV7-7 . TRBD2 TGTGCTAGCAGCTTAGCCCTAGCGGGGGGCCTGGGGACCCAGTACTTC CASSLALAGGLGTQYF
TRBJ1-1 TRBV6-5 once TRBD1 TGTGCCAGCAGTTCCGGACAGGGACACACTGAAGCTTTCTTT CASSSGQGHTEAFF
TRBJ2-1 TRBV27 . . TGTGCCAGCAGTCCGAATTGGGTGCAAGAAAGTAATGAGCAGTTCTTC CASSPNWVQESNEQFF
TRBJ1-1 TRBV11-1 . . TGTGCCAGCAGCTTAGGTGGAAACACTGAAGCTTTCTTT CASSLGGNTEAFF
TRBJ2-7 TRBV9 once . TGTGCCAGCAGCCCTGGGGGGGCCCGGCAGTACGAGCAGTACTTC CASSPGGARQYEQYF
TRBJ2-1 TRBV9 . . TGTGCCAGCAGCGTAAGGAGCAATGAGCAGTTCTTC CASSVRSNEQFF
TRBJ1-2 TRBV13 . . TGTGCCAGCAGCACCATACAGGGTGCCTATGGCTACACCTTC CASSTIQGAYGYTF
TRBJ1-5 TRBV27 . . TGTGCCAGCAGTCTGACGGGGGCGGACAATCAGCCCCAGCATTTT CASSLTGADNQPQHF